This entry is about one TCR beta chain. Antigen unknown. The sample comes from a study of blood T cells in healthy people across ages. Across the whole study: About one barcoded beta molecule was captured per two T cells (by template switching). Findings and limits, study-wide: Greater diversity and more naive CD4+ cells were seen in long-lived donors than in aged donors.

A second about 6 to 12 cycle PCR used barcoded and J-beta primers. Every cDNA molecule carried a tag from a template-switch adaptor bearing 12 random nucleotides. TCRdb re-called the 5' RACE reads through MiXCR, storing one row per CDR3 protein. This sample has roughly 800,000 distinct CDR3 sequences; just under 25% occur once, and the top ten carry 9.4%. This CDR3 is built from 15 residues. The germline V and J ends were trimmed by 0 bases and 5 bases, with 13 bases remaining between them. The germline CDR1 and CDR2 sequences are MGHRA and YSYEKL. Each sample provided at least 5 micrograms of extracted total RNA. The sample also formed part of further work on T cells of mothers and their children.

This sequence was found in a boy aged 5-17 years in good health. Sequences were obtained from blood. The chain uses TRBV4-1 and TRBJ2-5, with D possibly TRBD1 on 6 matching bases. The CDR3 sequence: CASSQDGARGETQYF. CDR3 DNA: TGCGCCAGCAGCCAAGACGGTGCCAGGGGCGAGACCCAGTACTTC.